This T cell receptor (beta chain) is from a study of cytomegalovirus exposure and HLA in healthy donors listed by TCRdb under 2017. Looking at the study overall: In an earlier analysis of about 560 of the donors, less than 350 Gb of sequence data and 90 million to 130 million unique TCR beta sequences from about 190 million T cells were reported. An early release covering roughly 600 HLA-typed donors comprised approximately 290 gigabases of sequencing data and 65 million to 100 million unique TCR sequences. Of the 350 to 450 genotyped donors, over 65% fell in the genetic ancestry cluster associated with self-reported Caucasian donors. The study aimed to test whether signatures of past pathogen exposure could be identified by cataloging public T cell receptors. The study used immunosequencing to profile the T cell repertoires of hundreds of subjects and linked those repertoires to cytomegalovirus serostatus. Along with the approximately 670-subject first cohort, a separate validation cohort of more than 90 different subjects was used. To predict cytomegalovirus infection status, the study combined high-throughput TCR immunosequencing, statistical association of individual TCRs with disease status, and machine learning. A later analysis re-analyzed previously published TCR beta repertoires from 666 donors and added high-resolution HLA genotyping to study TCR occurrence patterns. Rather than drawing on any new phenotypic data, the later analysis identified candidate immune exposures from TCR beta sequences and the way those sequences occurred across donors. An earlier analysis of 587 of the donors applied high-throughput TCR beta sequencing to assess whether each TCR beta V gene segment acted as functional or pseudogenic. Donor age, sex, ethnicity and CMV serostatus were collected together with the repertoire data. In a later genetic analysis, genome-wide SNP genotypes for about three fifths of the roughly 670 donors were used, and that subset was treated as a discovery cohort. All discovery cohort repertoires had been generated using a single sequencing platform. HLA typing covered class I and class II loci at four-digit resolution. Typing coverage varied by locus: 629-630 donors for A, B, C, DRB1 and DQB1; more than 500 for DQA1; 606 for DPA1; some 470 for DPB1. Roughly five DR-DQ haplotypes were treated as single units for association and clustering because of strong linkage in the cohort. On average, roughly 200,000 unique TCR beta nucleotide sequences were sequenced per donor among 350 to 400 genotyped donors of the cohort, with around 19% of those sequences being non-productive. What the research found in general, with its limitations: In a later analysis, most CMV-associated TCR beta chains were found to appear HLA-restricted, with HLA associations seemingly driven largely by CMV exposure. In a later genetic analysis, a missense DCLRE1C variant was associated with V-gene and J-gene trimming of TCR beta chains, and the association was replicated in an independent cohort. The only immune exposure information available for the cohort was CMV serostatus. Because counts were too low, some 17 rarely observed V segments, including chromosome 9 orphons, were left out of the earlier analysis of 587 of the donors. Linkage disequilibrium might explain the correlated functional status among segregating V segments, but an unknown experimental factor could not be excluded. A further reported finding was that TCR beta sequences accurately predicted the HLA-A and HLA-B alleles for most subjects in the first cohort. A cluster of highly shared sequence variants was judged likely to be a technical artifact of the sequencing pipeline. A later analysis found that HLA-associated TCR beta chains were more clonally expanded and had lower generation probabilities than equally common non-associated chains. This cohort had only TCR beta chains sequenced, and the lack of alpha or paired-chain data limited which features could be detected. In an earlier analysis of some 540 of the donors, most TCR beta V segments appeared in productive rearrangements about 87% or about 30% of the time, broadly matching IMGT annotations. HLA typing was unavailable for some donors at each locus, so association tests used only the typed subset. Strong co-occurrence of HLA alleles, especially DR and DQ, made assigning TCR associations to individual alleles difficult. In the study, about 150 TCR beta chains were listed as associated with cytomegalovirus. According to a later analysis, parvovirus B19, influenza, CMV and Epstein-Barr virus appeared linked to several top co-occurrence clusters. At a false discovery rate of 0.05, a later analysis linked under 20,000 TCR beta sequences to specific HLA alleles. According to the authors, the approach could potentially be generalized to other disease states and immunological phenotypes. The classifier was reported to diagnose cytomegalovirus status with high specificity and sensitivity in both the original and validation cohorts. According to a later analysis, TCR association rates differed among HLA loci, with DRB1 alleles showing the most associated TCRs and HLA-C alleles showing the fewest. Across donors, most TCR sequences were observed very rarely, whereas some public TCRs were present in many individuals. Compared with the 666-donor mean, donors in an Asian-associated ancestry cluster had fewer N-insertions in productive TCRs, according to a later genetic analysis. Presence/absence analyses assumed roughly uniform sequencing depth across donors, an assumption that may not hold. Because the 87-base-pair reads could not distinguish some IMGT-functional V segments, including TRBV6-2 and TRBV6-3, those segments were excluded. In vitro tests confirmed that a few of the cytomegalovirus-associated TCR beta chains recognize cytomegalovirus antigens.

The library was made by the immunoSEQ multiplex PCR assay. The multiplex PCR relied on a mix of 60 forward primers for TCR Vbeta segments and 13 reverse primers for TCR Jbeta segments. The CDR3 region of rearranged TCR beta genes was amplified from genomic DNA with a multiplex PCR assay. The amplified TCR beta libraries were sequenced on the Illumina HiSeq System as 87-base-pair reads. From the authors' description of their analysis: A later analysis tallied around 80 million unique TCR beta chains across the 700 or so repertoires, and 10 million to 11 million of those chains were shared by two or more donors. To remove PCR and sequencing errors, raw reads were error-corrected and collapsed into unique sequences using a nearest-neighbor algorithm that merged closely related sequences. CDR3 sequences were aligned to IMGT reference sequences to assign V, D and J gene segments. For a sequence to be retained, a match of at least six nucleotides was required to both a V gene segment and a J gene segment. Rearrangements were called productive when the CDR3 lacked stop codons and stayed in frame with V and J; all others were non-productive. Following IMGT convention, CDR3 was defined as the stretch from the second conserved V-encoded cysteine up to the conserved J-encoded phenylalanine. In an earlier analysis of just under 600 of the donors, sequences lacking an unambiguous match to a single V gene segment were excluded. An earlier analysis of 587 of the donors called V segments functional above 56.7% productive rearrangements and segregating when the between-donor standard deviation exceeded 5%. A statistical classification framework was built to diagnose cytomegalovirus status from the catalog of TCR beta chain sequences. V and J gene assignment, in a later analysis, came from comparing TCR nucleotide sequences with IMGT/GENE-DB human TR gene sequences. In a later analysis, CDR3 sequences and most-parsimonious VDJ recombination scenarios were assigned using the TCRdist pipeline. In a later analysis, every TCR beta chain was defined by the combination of its CDR3 amino acid sequence and its V-gene family, and reads without a unique V-gene family were dropped. A later analysis removed 500 to 600 highly shared, low-generation-probability nucleotide sequences to deal with suspected cross-contamination and a sequencing artifact. For each public chain, a later analysis derived a clonal expansion index from normalized ranks of inferred template counts within each repertoire. In a later analysis, generation probabilities were computed with a VDJ recombination model fitted to out-of-frame rearrangements, and the resulting probabilities were checked against IGoR. Hypergeometric tests were used in a later analysis to score TCR-TCR, TCR-HLA and TCR-CMV co-occurrence, with a repertoire-size bias correction applied to the TCR pairs. To estimate false discovery rates, a later analysis permuted the HLA or CMV assignments 20 times. In a later analysis, co-occurring TCRs were grouped using DBSCAN, with TCRdist sequence similarity added in when clustering inside HLA-allele-positive subsets. Repertoires with fewer than 30,000 or more than 120,000 public chains were left out of co-occurrence clustering, as were four to six repertoires with anomalous nucleotide sharing. TCRdb holds this immuneACCESS table with in-frame rearrangements only. Some clones are missing; in checked studies, unresolved V genes explain under half, and the rest has no known cause. V and J calls plus clone size are reproduced from that table; the DNA served to infer D and trimming. This sample has some 42,000 clones in its table, and 50% of those were observed once. Clones ranked in the top ten supply roughly an eighth of the sample.

The cohort comprised several hundred healthy bone marrow donors. Cohort members were all nominally healthy when sampled, although unrecorded immune exposures were likely present. Of the approximately 620 cohort members, nearly 300 had a positive CMV serostatus and just over 350 had a negative one, while no CMV serostatus was recorded for the donor. A peripheral blood sample was collected from each donor, and TCR beta sequencing was performed on peripheral blood mononuclear cells. The Qiagen DNeasy Blood Extraction Kit was used to extract genomic DNA from the blood cell samples. Trimming leaves V shorter by 6 bases and J shorter by 3 bases, with the junction holding 9 bases beyond the gene matches. CDR1 and CDR2 are read off the germline V gene as KGHSH and LQKENI. The CDR3 measures 16 amino acids from cysteine to phenylalanine. Of all the DNA, just the CDR3 is kept, 48 bases in frame from base 1.

About this clone itself: What this receptor recognizes is not known. Qualities for individual bases were not recorded, and no much larger clone is one base off.

The rearrangement joined TRBV18 to TRBJ2-3, with 10 bases aligning to TRBD2. The clonotype was recovered from a human donor in good health. The specimen was PBMCs. The CDR3 has the sequence CASSYLLAGATDTQYF. The nucleotides are TGTGCCAGCTCGTACCTTCTAGCGGGGGCTACAGATACGCAGTATTTT.